This T cell receptor beta chain was captured in a study of post-analysis software for immune sequencing data. Study-wide results and caveats: F measure showed strong co-clustering of same-batch samples. Five or six TRBV segments, TRBV5-6, TRBV5-1 and TRBV20-1 among them, were found more frequent in patients than controls.

Tagging with unique molecular identifiers was a feature of the TCR beta cDNA libraries. Each sample of roughly 1 to 11 million input T cells yielded about 500,000 cDNA molecules, so each molecule approximated one T cell. TCRdb fed the PCR reads into MiXCR, producing one record per CDR3 protein. The table lists about 460,000 distinct CDR3 sequences, roughly 45% of them singletons, with 9.5% to 13% in the top ten. The V gene's germline CDR1 is SEHNR and CDR2 FQNEAQ (reference sequence). V was cut by 5 bases and J by 6 bases, with 10 bases left in between. The CDR3 runs 12 residues. There are a few counts of this clonotype. Its antigen is still unknown.

The V and J genes are TRBV7-9 and TRBJ1-1, with D possibly being TRBD1 (6 bases). This receptor was identified in a girl aged 10-17 years with multiple sclerosis. Sequenced: blood. The CDR3, as DNA: TGTGCCAGCAGCACAGGGACGGCTGAAGCTTTCTTT. Its translation is CASSTGTAEAFF. The whole variable domain, remainder taken from reference TRBV7-9 and TRBJ1-1, is DTGVSQNPRHKITKRGQNVTFRCDPISEHNRLYWYRQTLGQGPEFLTYFQNEAQLEKSRLLSDRFSAERPKGSFSTLEIQRTEQGDSAMYLCASSTGTAEAFFGQGTRLTVV.